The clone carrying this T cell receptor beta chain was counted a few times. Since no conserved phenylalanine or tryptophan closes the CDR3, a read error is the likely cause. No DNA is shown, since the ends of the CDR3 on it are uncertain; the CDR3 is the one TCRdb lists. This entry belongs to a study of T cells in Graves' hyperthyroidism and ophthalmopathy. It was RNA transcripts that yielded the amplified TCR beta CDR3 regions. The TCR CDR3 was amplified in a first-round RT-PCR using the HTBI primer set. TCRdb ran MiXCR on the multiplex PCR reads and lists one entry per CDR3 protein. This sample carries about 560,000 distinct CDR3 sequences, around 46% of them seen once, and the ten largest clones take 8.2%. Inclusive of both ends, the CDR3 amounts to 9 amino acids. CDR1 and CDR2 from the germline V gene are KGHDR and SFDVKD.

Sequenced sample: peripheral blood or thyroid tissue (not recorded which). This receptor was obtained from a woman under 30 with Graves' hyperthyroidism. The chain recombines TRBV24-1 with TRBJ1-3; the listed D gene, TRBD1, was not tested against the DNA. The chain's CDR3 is CASSDTPGQ.